This T cell receptor (beta chain) was captured in a study of T cell repertoires in cytomegalovirus infection. For the study at large: Public signatures in TCR beta pointed to CMV infection and matching HLA type. Study-wide results and limits: Ex vivo responses were dominated by HLA-C-restricted CMV-specific TCR beta clonotypes. CMV carriers having the relevant HLA were flagged by cumulative public TCR beta family frequency.

Only a few counts were recorded for this clonotype. The antigen remains undetermined. V lost 7 bases and J lost 6, with 16 bases in between. There are 13 residues in the CDR3. Germline assignment: CDR1 MNHNS and CDR2 SASEGT. TCRdb analysed the reads with MiXCR anew, one entry per CDR3 protein. The repertoire holds roughly 760,000 distinct CDR3 sequences, with 35% to 45% as singletons. The sequence was obtained from a human donor in good health (CMV status not recorded). Some clones in this sample may be carry-over from other donors' samples. The gene calls are TRBV6-1 and TRBJ2-7; D unclear. Sample: PBMCs. The CDR3 sequence is CASTRVAQGEQYF. In DNA form, the CDR3 reads TGTGCCAGCACAAGAGTGGCGCAAGGCGAGCAGTACTTC.